Listed here are 25 T cell receptor beta chains from one sample, sequenced in a study of T cells in Graves' hyperthyroidism and ophthalmopathy. Using RNA transcripts as the source, TCR beta CDR3 regions were amplified. A set of HTBI primers served as the primers for a first-round RT-PCR of the TCR CDR3. TCRdb analysed the multiplex PCR reads with MiXCR anew, one entry per CDR3 protein. The repertoire has almost 600,000 distinct CDR3 sequences, about 45% of them found once; the top ten carry 7.5% to 8.5%. Source material: peripheral blood or thyroid tissue (not recorded which). Receptors were obtained from a woman aged 18 to 35 with Graves' hyperthyroidism.

This clonotype has at least ten counts. The gene calls are TRBV11-2 and TRBJ2-3; TRBD1 might be the D (6 bases). There are 13 residues in the CDR3. The V gene's germline CDR1 is SGHAT and CDR2 FQNNGV. The V end lost 5 bases, the J end lost 2 bases, and 8 bases lay between the germline ends. The chain's CDR3 is CASSRDTTDTQYF. The DNA for the CDR3 is TGTGCCAGCAGCAGGGACACCACAGATACGCAGTATTTT.

The chain recombines TRBV7-9 with TRBJ2-7; D gene uncertain. This CDR3 contains 10 residues. Germline V lookup: CDR1 SEHNR, CDR2 FQNEAQ (reference sequence). The V gene lost 4 bases and the J gene lost 6 bases, with 4 bases spanning the gap. The CDR3 region is CASSCTEQYF. CDR3 sequence (DNA): TGTGCCAGCAGCTGTACCGAGCAGTACTTC. The entire variable domain, with the rest obtained from reference TRBV7-9 and TRBJ2-7, is as follows: DTGVSQNPRHKITKRGQNVTFRCDPISEHNRLYWYRQTLGQGPEFLTYFQNEAQLEKSRLLSDRFSAERPKGSFSTLEIQRTEQGDSAMYLCASSCTEQYFGPGTRLTVT.

The chain employs TRBV29-1 and TRBJ1-1; a possible D gene is TRBD1 (5 bases). This CDR3 has 11 residues. The V end lost 8 bases, the J end lost 4 bases, and 11 bases lay between the germline ends. Germline-derived CDR1 and CDR2 are SQVTM and ANQGSEA. CDR3 region: CSSRDGTEAFF. As DNA, the CDR3 is TGCAGCTCCCGGGACGGCACTGAAGCTTTCTTT.

This clonotype was observed at least ten times. The V and J genes are TRBV6-1 and TRBJ1-1, with D tentatively TRBD1 (5 bases). The V end was cut by 7 bases, the J end by 5 bases, with 14 bases between. CDR1 is MNHNS, CDR2 SASEGT, per germline. The CDR3 is made up of 13 amino acids. CDR3 residues: CASNIAGRTEAFF. The CDR3 DNA reads as TGTGCCAGCAATATCGCAGGGCGTACTGAAGCTTTCTTT.

The chain joins TRBV10-3 to TRBJ1-4; TRBD1 matches 8 bases. CDR1 is ENHRY and CDR2 is SYGVKD in the germline V gene. This CDR3 region has 14 residues. V was clipped by 7 bases and J by 5 bases; unmatched bases: 6. CDR3 nucleotides: TGTGCCATCACGCCGGGACAGGTCAATGAAAAACTGTTTTTT. Its translation: CAITPGQVNEKLFF.

Written as DNA, the CDR3 is TGTGCCTGGAGAATAATCGGGACCCTTAATGAAAAACTGTTTTTT. This gives the protein CAWRIIGTLNEKLFF. The chain employs TRBV7-2 and TRBJ1-4; D is perhaps TRBD1 (5 bases). The ends were cut back, 11 bases at V and 4 bases at J, with 20 bases in the middle. Germline CDR1 and CDR2: SGHTA and FQGNSA. This CDR3 spans 15 amino acids.

On this clonotype itself: Compared with germline, one end of the junction differs, possibly owing to a read error. V gene TRBV6-6 combines with J gene TRBJ2-1, with 14 bases fitting TRBD2. CDR1 and CDR2 from the germline V gene are MNHNY and SVGAGI (reference sequence). This CDR3 is built from 17 residues. The CDR3 spells CTSSEATGLAGENEQFF. The CDR3 DNA reads TGTACCAGCAGTGAAGCAACGGGACTAGCGGGAGAAAATGAGCAGTTCTTC.

This clonotype has ten or more counts. The chain carries TRBV20-1 and TRBJ1-1, with D unresolved. This CDR3 is built from 13 residues. CDR1 and CDR2 from the germline V gene are DFQATT and SNEGSKA (reference sequence). Trimming stripped 2 bases from V and 0 bases from J, with 7 bases between. DNA for the CDR3: TGCAGTGCTAGAAGGGCAGTGAACACTGAAGCTTTCTTT. This encodes CSARRAVNTEAFF.

V and J are TRBV6-1 and TRBJ2-2, with TRBD2 identical over 10 bases. CDR1 is MNHNS, CDR2 SASEGT, per germline. With V trimmed by 5 bases and J by 7 bases, 16 bases remained unmatched. This CDR3 is 18 amino acids long. This CDR3 reads CASSYSPSGRARIGELFF. The CDR3 DNA reads as TGTGCCAGCAGTTACTCACCCAGCGGGAGGGCCCGGATCGGGGAGCTGTTTTTT.

The chain couples TRBV4-3 to TRBJ2-7; a weak D match, TRBD2 (7 bases). V was clipped by 3 bases and J by 10 bases, with 16 bases between them. Germline V CDR1 and CDR2: LGHNA, YSLEER. The CDR3 contains 13 residues. CDR3 DNA: TGCGCCAGCAGCCAGGACAGCGGGGCACCACAGTACTTC. It is translated as CASSQDSGAPQYF.

This clonotype was counted ten times or more. The chain uses TRBV12-3 or TRBV12-4 and TRBJ2-6; 10 nucleotides align to TRBD1. V lost 5 bases and J lost 2; bases outside the gene matches: 6. CDR3 length equals 17 residues. The DNA of the CDR3 is TGTGCCAGCAGTCGCGGGACAGGGGTGGCTGGGGCCAACGTCCTGACTTTC. Translating gives CASSRGTGVAGANVLTF.

This clonotype was counted many times. This chain uses TRBV12-3 or TRBV12-4 with TRBJ1-1; tentatively, D is TRBD1 (5 bases). Trimming cost V 4 bases and J 3 bases, with 12 bases left between them. This CDR3 contains 14 residues. CDR3 loop: CASSSLTGDTEAFF. DNA of the CDR3: TGTGCCAGCAGTTCCCTAACGGGGGACACTGAAGCTTTCTTT.

This clonotype came up many times. As DNA, the CDR3 is TGTGCCAGCAGTGAGTTCGTCGCATCTGACTCTGGGGCCAACGTCCTGACTTTC. Translated: CASSEFVASDSGANVLTF. The chain employs TRBV6-1 and TRBJ2-6; D gene ambiguous. The CDR3 covers 18 residues. The V and J ends lost 3 bases and 0 bases respectively, with 15 bases between them. Germline assignment: CDR1 MNHNS and CDR2 SASEGT.

In this sample, this clonotype turned up many times. The chain carries TRBV6-5 and TRBJ1-6, with a possible D match to TRBD1 (6 bases). V lost 6 bases, J lost 7 bases, and 10 bases lay in between. The CDR3 is 13 amino acids. Germline V gene data show CDR1 as MNHEY and CDR2 as SVGAGI. CDR3 bases: TGTGCCAGCAGCCGACAGGAGAATTCACCCCTCCACTTT. Translating it yields CASSRQENSPLHF.

The chain links TRBV29-1 to TRBJ2-7; 14 bases fit TRBD2. CDR3 size: 14 residues. In germline, CDR1 is SQVTM, CDR2 ANQGSEA. Trimming at V came to 7 bases and at J to 7 bases, leaving 9 bases not matched to a gene. In DNA, the CDR3 is TGCAGCGCCGTGACTAGCGGGAGGGAAAATGAGCAGTACTTC. Protein sequence: CSAVTSGRENEQYF.

This clonotype has ten or more counts. The gene calls are TRBV6-5 and TRBJ1-2; D is ambiguous. CDR3 length: 13 amino acids. The ends were cut back, 4 bases at V and 2 bases at J, with 8 bases in the middle. CDR1 is MNHEY and CDR2 is SVGAGI in the germline V gene. CDR3 residues: CASSFDGNYGYTF. The CDR3 region has the DNA TGTGCCAGCAGTTTCGACGGGAACTATGGCTACACCTTC.

Many counts were recorded for this clonotype. J is TRBJ2-7 and V is TRBV20-1; 13 bases agree with TRBD2. This CDR3 region has 19 residues. Germline trimming cut 4 bases from V and 3 bases from J; bases unmatched to any gene: 18. Germline V gene lookup returns CDR1 DFQATT and CDR2 SNEGSKA (reference sequence). CDR3 sequence reads: CSATKRTSGRGGLSYEQYF. In DNA form, the CDR3 reads TGCAGTGCTACCAAACGGACTAGCGGGAGAGGGGGACTCAGCTACGAGCAGTACTTC.

The table lists this clonotype with many counts. V gene TRBV19 combines with J gene TRBJ1-1, with D possibly TRBD1 on 5 matching bases. Trimming took off 3 bases at V and 1 base at J, with 9 bases between the two ends. Germline V gene lookup returns CDR1 LNHDA and CDR2 SQIVND (reference sequence). The CDR3 length is 14 residues. The CDR3 bases are TGTGCCAGTAGTATGCAGGGTTGGAACACTGAAGCTTTCTTT. Encoded protein: CASSMQGWNTEAFF.

The chain is built from TRBV20-1 and TRBJ1-3; TRBD1 is a possible D gene (5 bases). CDR1 and CDR2 from the germline V gene are DFQATT and SNEGSKA (reference sequence). Trimming removed 1 base from V and 4 bases from J, with 14 bases in between. CDR3 length: 15 residues. DNA of the CDR3: TGCAGTGCTAGAGGTTCGGGGGAGCTCGGAAACACCATATATTTT. This encodes CSARGSGELGNTIYF.

About this clonotype itself: A much larger clone lies one base from this, so it may be a read error. The chain combines TRBV12-3 or TRBV12-4 with TRBJ1-5; 8 bases line up with TRBD1. The CDR3 contains 16 residues. Here the CDR3 reads CASSPSTGAINQPRHF. CDR3 sequence (DNA): TGTGCCAGCAGCCCTTCGACAGGGGCTATCAATCAGCCCCGGCATTTT.

This clonotype was detected once. The rearrangement links TRBV11-2 to TRBJ2-7, with TRBD2 identical over 9 bases. The V gene's germline CDR1 is SGHAT and CDR2 FQNNGV. The ends lost 3 bases at V and 4 bases at J; junction bases unmatched: 4. The CDR3 totals 14 residues. The CDR3 loop reads CASSLPREGYEQYF. CDR3 nucleotide sequence: TGTGCCAGCAGCTTGCCGCGGGAGGGTTACGAGCAGTACTTC.

This clonotype was seen ten or more times. The chain carries TRBV20-1 and TRBJ1-4; 7 nucleotides align to TRBD1. This CDR3 spans 15 amino acids. V lost 5 bases to trimming and J lost 4 bases; unmatched junction nucleotides: 10. From germline, CDR1 is DFQATT and CDR2 SNEGSKA (reference sequence). DNA of the CDR3: TGCAGTGCTCGAGGGACAGCTGATATTAATGAAAAACTGTTTTTT. This translates into CSARGTADINEKLFF.

The chain uses TRBV9 and TRBJ1-3, with D possibly matching TRBD1 (6 bases). Germline CDR1 reads SGDLS; CDR2 reads YYNGEE. Trimming removed 0 bases from V and 3 bases from J, with 10 bases in between. This CDR3 is 15 amino acids long. The CDR3 protein is CASSVEQGDGNTIYF. The CDR3 nucleotides read TGTGCCAGCAGCGTAGAACAGGGCGATGGAAACACCATATATTTT. Combining the CDR3 with reference TRBV9 and TRBJ1-3 gives the whole variable domain DSGVTQTPKHLITATGQRVTLRCSPRSGDLSVYWYQQSLDQGLQFLIQYYNGEERAKGNILERFSAQQFPDLHSELNLSSLELGDSALYFCASSVEQGDGNTIYFGEGSWLTVV.

This clonotype was recorded many times. In DNA, the CDR3 is TGCAGGAATCAGCCCCAGCATTTT. This sequence encodes CRNQPQHF. The rearrangement links TRBV20-1 to TRBJ1-5; no firm D call. From germline, CDR1 is DFQATT and CDR2 SNEGSKA (reference sequence). This CDR3 is 8 amino acids long.

This clonotype was observed a few times. The gene calls are TRBV7-9 and TRBJ2-5; perhaps D is TRBD1 or TRBD2 (5 bases each). This CDR3 is built from 12 residues. With 10 bases removed from V and 1 base from J, the gap between germline ends came to 10 bases. Germline V gene data show CDR1 as SEHNR and CDR2 as FQNEAQ (reference sequence). Written as DNA, the CDR3 is TGTGCCACCCTGGGACCCCAAGAGACCCAGTACTTC. Its translation: CATLGPQETQYF.